This T cell receptor (beta chain) stems from a study of T cell responses to AZD1222 COVID-19 vaccine. Background on the study: The analysis combined second doses at about 4 or about 12 weeks. The study, taken as a whole, reports: Researchers took repertoire samples only after the peak T cell response had come. White British people made up most donors, females outnumbered males, and clonal diversity was possibly underestimated. Baseline seropositivity occurred in only a handful of AZD1222 recipients.

With respect to this clone: The antigen is not known.

Clones were read by immunoSEQ multiplex PCR, and TCRdb kept only the in-frame ones, dropping some. The sample records over 150,000 clones, 90% being singletons. The sample in question was peripheral blood, obtained on day 0 of AZD1222 vaccination. The receptor comes from an adult in good health.

The CDR3 here is CASSIEGGSYNSPLHF. The CDR3 nucleotides read TGTGCCAGTAGTATTGAGGGAGGGTCCTATAATTCACCCCTCCACTTT. The chain is built from TRBV19 and TRBJ1-6; D unclear. The V end was cut by 3 bases, the J end by 1 base, with 10 bases between. The CDR3 length is 16 residues. Germline V gene sequence: CDR1 LNHDA, CDR2 SQIVND (reference sequence). The whole variable domain, filled in from reference TRBV19 and TRBJ1-6, reads DGGITQSPKYLFRKEGQNVTLSCEQNLNHDAMYWYRQDPGQGLRLIYYSQIVNDFQKGDIAEGYSVSREKKESFPLTVTSAQKNPTAFYLCASSIEGGSYNSPLHFGNGTRLTVT.